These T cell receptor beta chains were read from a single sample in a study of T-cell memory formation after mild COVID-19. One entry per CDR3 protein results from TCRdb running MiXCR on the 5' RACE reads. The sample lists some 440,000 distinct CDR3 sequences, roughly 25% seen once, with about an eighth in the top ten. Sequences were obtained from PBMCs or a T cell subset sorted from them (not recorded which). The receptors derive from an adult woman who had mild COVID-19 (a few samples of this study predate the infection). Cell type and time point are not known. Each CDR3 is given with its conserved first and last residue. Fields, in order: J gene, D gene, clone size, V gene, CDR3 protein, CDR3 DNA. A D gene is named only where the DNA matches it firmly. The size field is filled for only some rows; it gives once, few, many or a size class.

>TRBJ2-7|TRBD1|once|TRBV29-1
CSVVPGGLYEQYF
TGCAGCGTTGTTCCAGGGGGCCTTTACGAGCAGTACTTC
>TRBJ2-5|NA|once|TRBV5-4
CASSSNRDGETQYF
TGTGCCAGCAGCTCTAACAGGGATGGAGAGACCCAGTACTTC
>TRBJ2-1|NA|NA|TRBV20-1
CSAMRAEWGLDEQFF
TGCAGTGCTATGAGGGCCGAGTGGGGTTTGGATGAGCAGTTCTTC
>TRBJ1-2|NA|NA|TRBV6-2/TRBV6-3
CASSSQGLEGYTF
TGTGCCAGCAGTTCACAGGGCCTCGAGGGCTACACCTTC
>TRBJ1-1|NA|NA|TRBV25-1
CASSEYSGGNTEAFF
TGTGCCAGCAGTGAATATAGTGGAGGGAACACTGAAGCTTTCTTT
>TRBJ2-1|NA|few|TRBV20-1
CSARDQNRGPDEQFF
TGCAGTGCTAGAGATCAAAATCGGGGCCCGGATGAGCAGTTCTTC
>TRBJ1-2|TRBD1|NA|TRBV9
CASSVPGGGGYTF
TGTGCCAGCAGCGTACCAGGGGGTGGCGGCTACACCTTC
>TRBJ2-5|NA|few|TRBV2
CASTQDSGETQYF
TGTGCCAGCACTCAGGACAGCGGAGAGACCCAGTACTTC
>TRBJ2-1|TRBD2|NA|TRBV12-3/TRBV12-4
CASSAGGSSYNEQFF
TGTGCCAGCAGTGCGGGGGGGTCGTCCTACAATGAGCAGTTCTTC
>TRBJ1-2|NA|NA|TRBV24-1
CATSDGRATGGYTF
TGTGCCACCAGTGATGGACGGGCCACCGGGGGCTACACCTTC
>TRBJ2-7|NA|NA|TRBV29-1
CSVEEGSYEQYF
TGCAGCGTAGAGGAGGGCTCCTACGAGCAGTACTTC
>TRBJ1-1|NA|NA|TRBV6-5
CASSYSPANTEAFF
TGTGCCAGCAGTTACTCGCCAGCGAACACTGAAGCTTTCTTT
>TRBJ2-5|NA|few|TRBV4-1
CASSQPPGDGQETQYF
TGCGCCAGCAGCCAACCCCCCGGTGATGGACAAGAGACCCAGTACTTC
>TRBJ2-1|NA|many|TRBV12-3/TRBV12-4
CASSLDYNEQFF
TGTGCCAGCAGCCTGGACTACAATGAGCAGTTCTTC
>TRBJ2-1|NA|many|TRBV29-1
CSVGGSEQFF
TGCAGCGTTGGTGGGAGTGAGCAGTTCTTC
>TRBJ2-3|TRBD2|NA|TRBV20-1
CSARDLYSASGGAGDTQYF
TGCAGTGCTAGAGATCTCTATAGCGCTAGCGGGGGGGCCGGAGATACGCAGTATTTT
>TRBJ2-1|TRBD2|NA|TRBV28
CASSLGRVAGAQFF
TGTGCCAGCAGTCTCGGACGGGTGGCGGGAGCCCAGTTCTTC